The 15 T cell receptor beta chains presented below share a single source sample, sequenced in a study of T-cell reconstitution after alpha-beta-depleted transplantation in children. Preparation of the TCRbeta library used unique molecular identifiers. TCRdb processed the PCR reads anew with MiXCR; each CDR3 protein has one entry. The repertoire consists of around 380,000 distinct CDR3 sequences, with 11% occurring once and the leading ten covering roughly 5.1%. Sequenced material: PBMCs from the stem cell graft donor, taken from the stem cell graft. Receptor source: a human donor who donated a stem cell graft to a child with acute myeloid leukemia.

This clonotype was counted between two and nine times. The chain has TRBV7-6 and TRBJ2-3; D is unclear. Germline CDR1 SGHVS, CDR2 FNYEAQ. The length of the CDR3 is 13 residues. V lost 2 bases and J 4 bases, leaving 7 bases between the germline ends. CDR3 region: CASSLLEADTQYF. CDR3 DNA sequence: TGTGCCAGCAGCTTACTTGAGGCAGATACGCAGTATTTT.

The rearrangement uses TRBV27 and TRBJ1-5; TRBD1 agrees at 8 bases. Trimming cost V 5 bases and J 2 bases; bases outside gene matches: 11. Germline-derived CDR1 and CDR2 are MNHEY and SMNVEV (reference sequence). This CDR3 contains 17 residues. The CDR3, as DNA: TGTGCCAGCAGTGTCCTCTCTACAGGGGGAGGCAATCAGCCCCAGCATTTT. As protein: CASSVLSTGGGNQPQHF.

This clonotype was detected many times. This chain links TRBV24-1 with TRBJ2-5, with 8 bases that match TRBD2. The CDR3 length is 13 residues. CDR1 is KGHDR and CDR2 is SFDVKD in the germline V gene. The trim removed 5 bases at V and 5 bases at J, leaving 3 bases unmatched. The CDR3, as DNA: TGTGCCACCAGTGGAGCGGGAGAGGAGACCCAGTACTTC. Protein product: CATSGAGEETQYF.

This clonotype has more than one count but fewer than ten. This chain uses TRBV6-5 with TRBJ2-3; 14 bases line up with TRBD2. Germline values: CDR1 MNHEY, CDR2 SVGAGI. After removal of 6 bases from V and 5 bases from J, the junction contained 10 bases not matched to a gene. This CDR3 region has 17 residues. The CDR3 bases are TGTGCCAGCAGCCGAACCTGGACTAGCGGGGGGATAGATACGCAGTATTTT. Protein sequence: CASSRTWTSGGIDTQYF.

As regards this clonotype: Germline is not matched at one junction end, which may reflect a read error. The rearrangement joins TRBV7-7 to TRBJ2-1; 8 bases align to TRBD2. CDR3 length equals 16 residues. The germline gives CDR1 SSHAT, CDR2 FNYEAQ (reference sequence). In DNA form, the CDR3 reads TGTGCTAGCAGCTCGGCTCGCGCGGGAGGCAGGAATGAGCAGTTCTTC. Its protein is CASSSARAGGRNEQFF. The complete variable domain, with remaining parts taken from reference TRBV7-7 and TRBJ2-1, reads GAGVSQSPRYKVTKRGQDVTLRCDPISSHATLYWYQQALGQGPEFLTYFNYEAQPDKSGLPSDRFSAERPEGSISTLTIQRTEQRDSAMYRCASSSARAGGRNEQFFGPGTRLTVL.

The chain recombines TRBV5-5 with TRBJ2-1; D is unclear. Germline V gene lookup returns CDR1 SGHKS and CDR2 YYEKEE (reference sequence). Trimming pared 5 bases from V and 4 bases from J, leaving 22 bases between. There are 17 residues in the CDR3. Written as DNA, the CDR3 is TGTGCCAGCAGTCTCATGTCGCAGTCCTTTGGATACAATGAGCAGTTCTTC. Amino acids: CASSLMSQSFGYNEQFF.

This clonotype was recorded a few times. The chain joins TRBV6-4 to TRBJ1-5; TRBD1 agrees at 8 bases. Unmatched junction bases numbered 7, after V lost 6 bases and J lost 6 bases. CDR3 length equals 14 residues. The germline V gene encodes CDR1 MRHNA and CDR2 SNTAGT. CDR3: CASSSTGESQPQHF. The CDR3 region has the DNA TGTGCCAGCAGCTCGACAGGGGAGAGTCAGCCCCAGCATTTT.

The chain links TRBV27 to TRBJ1-5, with 7 bases matching TRBD1. V shed 6 bases and J 7 bases; nucleotides not matched to a gene: 12. Germline CDR1 and CDR2: MNHEY and SMNVEV (reference sequence). This CDR3 has 15 residues. The CDR3, as DNA: TGTGCCAGCAGACCCGGGACAGCTAATCTACAGCCCCAGCATTTT. Translated, it gives CASRPGTANLQPQHF.

The V gene is TRBV29-1, the J gene TRBJ2-2; a weak D match, TRBD1 (6 bases). Deletions cut 7 bases from V and 1 base from J, with 10 bases between. The CDR3 totals 13 residues. Germline V gene data show CDR1 as SQVTM and CDR2 as ANQGSEA. The CDR3 sequence: CSGLQGNTGELFF. In DNA form, the CDR3 reads TGCAGCGGCCTACAGGGGAACACCGGGGAGCTGTTTTTT.

This chain links TRBV6-1 with TRBJ2-5; TRBD2 is a possible D gene (5 bases). The V end lost 8 bases, the J end lost 0 bases, and 19 bases lay between the germline ends. Germline V lookup: CDR1 MNHNS, CDR2 SASEGT. The CDR3 extends over 16 amino acids. CDR3 loop: CASRKGADGHQETQYF. In DNA, the CDR3 is TGTGCCAGCCGCAAGGGAGCGGACGGGCACCAAGAGACCCAGTACTTC.

This clonotype was seen many times. The chain couples TRBV20-1 to TRBJ1-5, with D unclear. With 1 base removed from V and 1 base from J, the gap between germline ends came to 5 bases. CDR3 size: 13 residues. Germline CDR1 reads DFQATT; CDR2 reads SNEGSKA (reference sequence). The CDR3 region is CSARVGSNQPQHF. CDR3 sequence (DNA): TGCAGTGCTAGAGTGGGGAGCAATCAGCCCCAGCATTTT.

This clonotype was observed a handful of times. The chain links TRBV30 to TRBJ1-2; 8 nucleotides match TRBD1. The trim removed 4 bases at V and 3 bases at J, leaving 10 bases unmatched. The V gene's germline CDR1 is GTSNPN and CDR2 SVGIG (reference sequence). The CDR3 has 15 amino acids. The CDR3 DNA reads TGTGCCTGGAAACCGACCCAGGGACAGGACTATGGCTACACCTTC. Its translation: CAWKPTQGQDYGYTF.

The chain's CDR3 is CASSLSGRNQPQHF. The CDR3 DNA is TGTGCCAGCAGTTTATCCGGGCGCAATCAGCCCCAGCATTTT. The gene calls are TRBV12-3 or TRBV12-4 and TRBJ1-5; D call uncertain. The V gene lost 2 bases and the J gene lost 2 bases, with 7 bases spanning the gap. The CDR3 sequence is 14 residues long.

The V and J genes are TRBV27 and TRBJ2-1; TRBD2 is a possible D gene (6 bases). The CDR3 covers 16 residues. CDR1 MNHEY and CDR2 SMNVEV come from the germline V gene (reference sequence). Deletions cut 6 bases from V and 0 bases from J, with 15 bases between. In DNA form, the CDR3 reads TGTGCCAGCAGAACATCGGGGGAAAGCTCCTACAATGAGCAGTTCTTC. Residues: CASRTSGESSYNEQFF.

In this sample, this clonotype turned up a few times. V usage is TRBV5-4 and J usage is TRBJ1-4; possibly TRBD1 for D (6 bases). The V end was cut by 2 bases, the J end by 7 bases, with 18 bases between. The CDR3 contains 16 residues. Looked up from germline, CDR1 is SGHNT and CDR2 is YYREEE (reference sequence). The CDR3 spells CASSLKTGTYLEKLFF. Here the CDR3 DNA reads TGTGCCAGCAGCTTAAAGACAGGAACGTACCTTGAAAAACTGTTTTTT.